The sample holds one count of the clone carrying this TCR beta chain. These data belong to a study of T cell changes during pregnancy in multiple sclerosis. Repertoires were generated with immunoSEQ multiplex PCR, while TCRdb's copy carries only in-frame clones and drops some. The table includes 90,000 to 120,000 clones, around nine tenths detected once. After removal of 6 bases from V and 0 bases from J, the junction contained 2 bases not matched to a gene. This CDR3 has 15 residues. Germline V gene data show CDR1 as LNHDA and CDR2 as SQIVND (reference sequence). The clonotype was recovered from a female donor with multiple sclerosis, enrolled in a pregnancy study. The source was peripheral blood, collected in the second trimester of pregnancy. V is TRBV19 and J is TRBJ2-5; TRBD2 agrees at 12 bases. The chain's CDR3 is CASRTSGGYQETQYF. As DNA, the CDR3 is TGTGCCAGTAGAACTAGCGGGGGGTACCAAGAGACCCAGTACTTC.